The T cell receptor (beta chain) under discussion was sequenced for a study of PD-L1 blockade in urothelial cancer (dated by TCRdb to the late 2010s). As for the study more broadly: Every patient began therapy at some point between 2014 and 2015 and was given atezolizumab 1,200 mg intravenously every 3 weeks. About 90% of the roughly 29 patients were identified as males with urothelial cancer of bladder origin, and a prior smoking history was reported by 18 of 29 patients. Patients had an ECOG performance status of 0 or 1 and had received between 0 and 3 prior chemotherapy regimens. Blood samples were analyzed at two time points: 3 weeks after treatment start (second dose) and 6 weeks after treatment start. Blood samples gave a median of about 130,000 T cells and 80,000 to 95,000 unique TCRs, with a median clonality of 0.080. The study was an exploratory multi-omic analysis of somatic, immune and clinical correlates of response to PD-L1 blockade with atezolizumab in urothelial cancer. Pretreatment tumor samples and matched peripheral blood, collected serially before and after atezolizumab treatment, underwent TCR sequencing. Durable clinical benefit was defined as progression-free survival longer than 6 months, and TCR features were also tested against progression-free and overall survival. In the same patients who had TCR sequencing, pretreatment tumors also underwent whole exome sequencing and RNA sequencing. Durable clinical benefit was achieved by nine patients but not by the remaining 20. Pretreatment blood TCR-seq was available for under 35 patients, at least one posttreatment blood collection was obtained for some 25 patients, and tumor TCR-seq was available for some 25 patients. What the research found in general, with its limitations: Because of the small sample size (n ≈ 31) and the many exploratory analyses performed, the results are intended to be regarded as hypothesis-generating. A pretreatment peripheral blood TCR clonality below the median was linked to improved progression-free and overall survival. At 3 weeks after the start of treatment, tumor-associated TCR clones in peripheral blood had expanded more in patients with durable benefit (n ≈ 24, p = 0.022).

The CDR3 contains 13 residues, cysteine and phenylalanine counted. Solely the CDR3 DNA is kept, with 39 bases framed from the first base. CDR1 MNHNS and CDR2 SASEGT were looked up in the germline V gene. The germline V and J ends show losses of 8 bases and 2 bases respectively, and no gene match explains 3 bases of the junction. This clone was recorded a few times. The antigen it binds to is not known. No base-level quality is on record; no much larger clone is a single base apart. Synthetic TCR analog templates were spiked into each PCR so that absolute template abundance could be estimated from read counts. The immunoSEQ assay used bias-controlled V and J gene primers to amplify TCRbeta CDR3 regions from genomic DNA. Sequencing of rearranged TCRbeta segments was done at approximately 20X coverage. The study's own analysis went as follows. Clustering was used to correct sequencing errors, and CDR3s were annotated against IMGT so that V, D and J genes could be assigned. Only productive TCRbeta rearrangements were used in downstream analyses, excluding out-of-frame or stop-codon sequences. To compute clonality, Shannon entropy was normalized by the log of the number of unique productive sequences and then subtracted from one. Clones differing between time points or between blood and tumor were identified using Fisher's exact test with Benjamini-Hochberg correction, with an adjusted p below 0.01 applied as the threshold. This is the immuneACCESS table as TCRdb keeps it, with only in-frame sequences that have V and J called. A part of the clones is gone; compared with another copy, unresolved V genes explain less than half, and the rest is unexplained. V and J calls and clone size are those listed in that table; D and trimming were worked out from the DNA. In all, the sample holds tens of thousands of clones, and 75% to 85% of those were seen once. The ten largest clonotypes hold 10% of the sample.

The time point label of this sample denotes: pretreatment peripheral blood. The cohort included some 30 patients with locally advanced or metastatic urothelial carcinoma who were treated at Memorial Sloan Kettering on a trial protocol. Peripheral blood mononuclear cells were collected pretreatment and during treatment, with between 1 and 8 total time points obtained per patient. The Qiagen DNeasy Blood extraction kit was used to purify genomic DNA from total PBMCs and from tumor samples. PBMCs were collected pretreatment and during treatment, and were isolated and stored as previously described. The V and J segments used are TRBV6-1 and TRBJ2-5; 9 of the junction bases match TRBD1. The sample in question was PBMCs, obtained around atezolizumab (anti-PD-L1) treatment. The sequence was obtained from a man aged 65 to 79 with urothelial cancer. The nucleotides read TGTGCCAGCGGACAGGGGACTCAAGAGACCCAGTACTTC. Translated, this gives CASGQGTQETQYF.